This is a list of T cell receptor beta chains from one sample in a study of preoperative IRX-2 immunotherapy in early breast cancer. Produced via immunoSEQ multiplex PCR; TCRdb's table is partial and in-frame only. The data show about 3,600 clones, about 85% seen once. Here the sequenced sample was tumor tissue, taken before IRX-2 immunotherapy. The receptors were sampled from a human donor with breast cancer. Both conserved end residues are part of each CDR3. Fields, in order: V gene, J gene, D gene, clone size, CDR3 DNA, CDR3 protein. A D gene is named only where the DNA matches it firmly. The size entry is marked missing in some rows and otherwise reads once, few, many or a size class.

TRBV11-3	TRBJ1-1	-	-	TGTGCCAGCAGCCCAGGGGCAGCCAGGAACACTGAAGCTTTCTTT	CASSPGAARNTEAFF
TRBV19	TRBJ1-6	TRBD1	-	TGTGCCAGTAGTTGGCGACAGGGCGATAAATATAATTCACCCCTCCACTTT	CASSWRQGDKYNSPLHF
TRBV5-1	TRBJ1-2	-	-	TGCGCCAGCAGCTTTCTGGACGGGGGGTATGGCTACACCTTC	CASSFLDGGYGYTF
TRBV28	TRBJ1-1	TRBD1	-	TGTGCCAGCAGTAGGACAGGGTTATCAGCTTTCTTT	CASSRTGLSAFF
TRBV6-7	TRBJ2-1	-	-	TGTGCCAGCAGTTACGCCGGGAGCAATGAGCAGTTCTTC	CASSYAGSNEQFF
TRBV30	TRBJ2-1	TRBD1	once	TGTGCCTGGGACAGACAGGGGGCGAATGAGCAGTTCTTC	CAWDRQGANEQFF
TRBV15	TRBJ1-1	-	-	TGTGCCACCAGCAGAGATTGGGCAGGAGGGGCCCTGAACACTGAAGCTTTCTTT	CATSRDWAGGALNTEAFF
TRBV29-1	TRBJ2-7	-	-	TGCAGCGTTGTCAGGGGTGTCCACGAGCAGTACTTC	CSVVRGVHEQYF
TRBV19	TRBJ1-2	-	-	TGTGCCAGTAGTATTGGAGGAGGGAGCTATGGCTACACCTTC	CASSIGGGSYGYTF
TRBV30	TRBJ1-2	-	-	TGTGCCTGGAGTAGACCCCTTATGGGCTACACCTTC	CAWSRPLMGYTF
TRBV12-5	TRBJ1-2	TRBD1	-	TGTGCTAGTGGCTCGGGACAGGGGGCCTACACCTTC	CASGSGQGAYTF
TRBV28	TRBJ2-7	TRBD2	-	TGTGCCAGCAGTACCCCGGGCGGGAGGGTGTACGAGCAGTACTTC	CASSTPGGRVYEQYF
TRBV18	TRBJ2-7	-	-	TGTGCCAGCTCACCACCAATTAAGATAGCGCGAATCCCCTACGTACGAGGGTACGAGCAGTACTTC	CASSPPIKIARIPYVRGYEQYF
TRBV6-8	TRBJ2-2	-	-	TGTGCCAGCAGTAGAACTCCGAGCGCCGGGGAGCTGTTTTTT	CASSRTPSAGELFF
TRBV6-8	TRBJ2-1	-	-	TGTGCCAGCAGCCGACACACAACGAACAATGAGCAGTTCTTC	CASSRHTTNNEQFF
TRBV6-8	TRBJ1-1	-	few	TGTGCCAGCAGGAGCCCCGGTATGAACACTGAAGCTTTCTTT	CASRSPGMNTEAFF
TRBV9	TRBJ2-1	-	-	TGTGCCAGCAGCTTAGCTTCCTACAATGAGCAGTTCTTC	CASSLASYNEQFF
TRBV28	TRBJ1-1	TRBD1	-	TGTGCCAGCAGTTCCTCGACAGGGCCTTTGAACACTGAAGCTTTCTTT	CASSSSTGPLNTEAFF
TRBV19	TRBJ1-1	-	-	TGTGTCAGTATCGGGCGAACAGGACTGGGCACTGAAGCTTTCTTT	CVSIGRTGLGTEAFF
TRBV28	TRBJ1-6	-	once	TGTGCCAGCAGTTTTTCAGTGGGCCATTCACCCCTCCACTTT	CASSFSVGHSPLHF
TRBV7-4	TRBJ1-1	-	-	TGTGCCAGCAGCTTATCCCCAACCACTGAAGCTTTCTTT	CASSLSPTTEAFF
TRBV6-8	TRBJ2-1	-	-	TGTGCCAGCAGTTACTCGGCAGGGCGCCACAATGAGCAGTTCTTC	CASSYSAGRHNEQFF
TRBV5-1	TRBJ1-1	-	-	TGCGCCAGCAGCTTGGAAGGAGCCATGAACACTGAAGCTTTCTTT	CASSLEGAMNTEAFF
TRBV7-7	TRBJ1-1	-	-	TGTGCCAGCAGCTTTTCCGGGACAAATATAAACACTGAAGCTTTCTTT	CASSFSGTNINTEAFF
TRBV7-6	TRBJ2-7	-	-	TGTGCCAGCAGCCCTCGACAGGAATCGGCCTACGAGCAGTACTTC	CASSPRQESAYEQYF
TRBV29-1	TRBJ1-4	-	once	TGCAGCGTTGAAGAGTTACGGTCAAAAAAACTGTTTTTT	CSVEELRSKKLFF
TRBV11-3	TRBJ2-5	TRBD2	large	TGTGCCAGCAGCCTTCGGACTAGCGGGAGTAAAGAGACCCAGTACTTC	CASSLRTSGSKETQYF
TRBV6-8	TRBJ1-1	-	-	TGTGCCAGCCTCCTCGCGAGCACTGAAGCTTTCTTT	CASLLASTEAFF
TRBV11-3	TRBJ2-1	-	few	TGTGCCAGCAGCTTAGAAGGTACAGAGAAAAACTACAATGAGCAGTTCTTC	CASSLEGTEKNYNEQFF
TRBV15	TRBJ1-5	-	-	TGTGCCACCAGCAGAGTATCGGGGGAAGGCAGCAATCAGCCCCAGCATTTT	CATSRVSGEGSNQPQHF
TRBV19	TRBJ1-5	TRBD1	few	TGTGCCAGTAGGGATTACGGACAGGGCTATCAGCCCCAGCATTTT	CASRDYGQGYQPQHF
TRBV28	TRBJ1-5	-	few	TGTGCCAGCAGTCGGGCCGGTAACAATCAGCCCCAGCATTTT	CASSRAGNNQPQHF
TRBV10-3	TRBJ2-5	-	-	TGTGCCATCAGTGAGTCGAGGACTCAACAAGAGACCCAGTACTTC	CAISESRTQQETQYF
TRBV30	TRBJ1-5	-	once	TGTGCCTGGAGCGGACAGAGCAATCAGCCCCAGCATTTT	CAWSGQSNQPQHF
TRBV19	TRBJ1-3	-	-	TGTGCCAGTAGTATTGTGGGCTCTGGAAACACCATATATTTT	CASSIVGSGNTIYF
TRBV7-1	TRBJ1-4	TRBD1	once	TGTGCCAGCAGCAATGACAGGGGAGGTGAAAAACTGTTTTTT	CASSNDRGGEKLFF
TRBV30	TRBJ1-3	-	-	TGTGCCCGGGGGGCATCCTCTGGAAACACCATATATTTT	CARGASSGNTIYF
TRBV6-8	TRBJ2-7	TRBD2	-	TGTGCCATCAGGTCCCCACTAGCGGGAGAGGGCGAGCAGTACTTC	CAIRSPLAGEGEQYF
TRBV18	TRBJ1-4	TRBD1	-	TGTGCCAGCTCACCAAACAGGGGGTATGAAAAACTGTTTTTT	CASSPNRGYEKLFF
TRBV5-1	TRBJ2-1	TRBD1	few	TGCGCCAGCAGCCGGGACAGCTCCTACAATGAGCAGTTCTTC	CASSRDSSYNEQFF
TRBV6-8	TRBJ1-2	-	-	TGTGCCAGCAGTGCCCTCCGAGGGACCTCCCCCTATGGCTACACCTTC	CASSALRGTSPYGYTF
TRBV6-8	TRBJ2-6	TRBD1	few	TGTGCCAGCAGACAAAAATGGACAGGGAGGTCTGGGGCCAACGTCCTGACTTTC	CASRQKWTGRSGANVLTF
TRBV11-3	TRBJ1-3	-	-	TGTGCCAGCAGCTCCCGAGGGGGGGCGGGAAACACCATATATTTT	CASSSRGGAGNTIYF
TRBV11-3	TRBJ2-5	TRBD2	few	TGTGCCAGCAGCCCCGGTGGAGCGGGGAAAGAGACCCAGTACTTC	CASSPGGAGKETQYF
TRBV19	TRBJ1-2	-	-	TGTGCCAGTAGTACCCAAGGGGTTGGCTACACCTTC	CASSTQGVGYTF
TRBV11-3	TRBJ1-2	-	-	TGTGCCAGCAGCGGAAGGGCAGGGGAGTATGGCTACACCTTC	CASSGRAGEYGYTF
TRBV19	TRBJ1-1	TRBD1	-	TGTGCCAGTATCAGGGGGCGCGGGGACACTGAAGCTTTCTTT	CASIRGRGDTEAFF
TRBV14	TRBJ1-1	-	-	TGTGCCAGCAGCCTTTTAAAGGGCACTGAAGCTTTCTTT	CASSLLKGTEAFF
TRBV19	TRBJ1-2	-	-	TGTGCCAGTGCCTCCGGGACTAACTATGGCTACACCTTC	CASASGTNYGYTF
TRBV18	TRBJ1-2	-	-	TGTGCCAGCTCACCACCTGTGGGTCCTGACTATGGCTACACCTTC	CASSPPVGPDYGYTF
TRBV28	TRBJ1-4	-	-	TGTGCCAGCAGTTTACGGGGGACTCGTGAAAAACTGTTTTTT	CASSLRGTREKLFF
TRBV11-3	TRBJ2-3	TRBD2	-	TGTGCCAGCAGCTTGAGGACTAGCGGGCTACGCACAGATACGCAGTATTTT	CASSLRTSGLRTDTQYF